This T cell receptor (beta chain) is drawn from a study of T cells in Graves' hyperthyroidism and ophthalmopathy. Study-wide background: It was at initial diagnosis, before any treatment, that peripheral blood was collected.

The TCR beta CDR3 regions underwent amplification using RNA transcripts as the source. TCR CDR3 regions were first amplified by RT-PCR with HTBI primers. One entry per CDR3 protein results from TCRdb running MiXCR on the multiplex PCR reads. The sample has some 570,000 distinct CDR3 sequences, roughly a sixth seen once. The study's findings and limits: Stable hyperthyroidism and ophthalmopathy were separated using 13 V-J signatures.

Comments on this clonotype: Its antigen is not known.

The receptor was isolated from a woman younger than 30 with Graves' ophthalmopathy. The sequenced sample consisted of blood.

The CDR3 DNA sequence: TGCGCCAGCAGCCCGTATGGAGGGGTCGAGACCCAGTACTTC. This gives the protein CASSPYGGVETQYF. The chain links TRBV4-1 to TRBJ2-5, with D possibly being TRBD2 (6 bases). In germline, CDR1 is MGHRA, CDR2 YSYEKL. Trimming took off 4 bases at V and 5 bases at J, with 14 bases between the two ends. The CDR3 totals 14 residues.